This TCR beta chain was documented in a study of blood T cell repertoires in COVID-19. Across the study: Both acute and convalescent COVID-19 samples were obtained from the United States, Italy and Spain.

The CDR3 has 13 residues. Unmatched junction bases numbered 9, after V lost 6 bases and J lost 7 bases. Per germline, CDR1 SQVTM and CDR2 ANQGSEA. Only in-frame clones appear in the TCRdb table, and some are missing; sequencing was by immunoSEQ multiplex PCR. The sample yields roughly 460,000 clones, roughly 89% seen once. This receptor was obtained from a young man with COVID-19, enrolled during active disease. V is TRBV29-1 and J is TRBJ2-1; 7 bases line up with TRBD1. Sequenced material: peripheral blood. CDR3 sequence: CSVRQGGRNEQFF. The CDR3 DNA sequence: TGCAGCGTACGACAGGGTGGTCGAAATGAGCAGTTCTTC.